These 32 T cell receptor beta chains originate from one sample sequenced in a study of T cell changes during pregnancy in multiple sclerosis (dated by TCRdb to the late 2010s). Library creation used the immunoSEQ multiplex PCR assay. TCRdb carries this immuneACCESS record with in-frame sequences only. Its versions omit some clonotypes, under half of them owing to an unresolved V gene in the studies checked, with the rest unexplained. This sample comprises about 56,000 clones, about nine tenths of them detected only once. The ten largest clones take up around 2% of the sample. The sample in question was peripheral blood, obtained in the first trimester of pregnancy. These TCRs come from a female donor in good health, enrolled as a control in a pregnancy study.

The rearrangement uses TRBV5-1 and TRBJ2-1, with a weak D call TRBD1 (6 bases). The CDR3 totals 16 residues. V dropped 4 bases and J dropped 3 bases, with 17 bases sitting between them. Looked up from germline, CDR1 is SGHRS and CDR2 is YFSETQ. The CDR3 DNA sequence: TGCGCCAGCAGCGATCCGCAACAGGGAAACTACAATGAGCAGTTCTTC. It specifies CASSDPQQGNYNEQFF.

This rearrangement joins TRBV18 to TRBJ2-2; no definite D call. The CDR3 runs 12 residues. CDR1 is KGHSH and CDR2 is LQKENI in the germline V gene. V was trimmed by 4 bases and J by 5 bases, leaving 5 bases between them. The CDR3 sequence: CASSRDTGELFF. The CDR3 DNA reads as TGTGCCAGCTCACGCGATACCGGGGAGCTGTTTTTT.

This chain joins TRBV13 and TRBJ2-1; the match to TRBD2 covers 10 bases. Germline assignment: CDR1 PRHDT and CDR2 FYEKMQ (reference sequence). With 1 base clipped from V and 9 bases from J, the junction kept 9 bases outside the gene matches. The CDR3 runs 16 residues. CDR3 amino acids: CASSLAASGRRGEQFF. For the CDR3, the DNA is TGTGCCAGCAGCTTAGCCGCTAGCGGGAGAAGGGGTGAGCAGTTCTTC.

The rearrangement uses TRBV27 and TRBJ2-3, with 11 bases matching TRBD2. The V gene end was trimmed by 6 bases and the J gene end by 0 bases; junction bases not matched to a gene: 14. The CDR3 consists of 19 residues. Germline V gene data show CDR1 as MNHEY and CDR2 as SMNVEV (reference sequence). CDR3 in amino acids: CASRPTRLAGFTSTDTQYF. The CDR3 bases are TGTGCCAGCAGACCGACGAGACTAGCGGGATTCACTAGCACAGATACGCAGTATTTT.

This clone was picked up one time. The gene calls are TRBV5-5 and TRBJ2-5, with TRBD1 matching 8 bases. The DNA matches TRBJ2-7 better at its end, which makes the J call doubtful. The CDR3 covers 13 residues. Germline CDR1 SGHKS, CDR2 YYEKEE (reference sequence). The chain's CDR3 is CASSVQGAYEQYF. The DNA for the CDR3 is TGTGCCAGCAGCGTACAGGGGGCCTACGAGCAGTACTTC.

CDR3 DNA: TGTGCCAGCAGCTTAGTGTCGGACAATGAGCAGTTCTTC. This codes for CASSLVSDNEQFF. This chain connects TRBV7-6 to TRBJ2-1, with D unclear. There are 13 residues in the CDR3. Looked up from germline, CDR1 is SGHVS and CDR2 is FNYEAQ. V gave up 1 base and J gave up 5 bases, with 6 bases separating them.

V gene TRBV5-1 combines with J gene TRBJ2-5; D is uncertain. Trimming removed 4 bases at V and 1 base at J, with 8 bases between. Germline CDR1 and CDR2: SGHRS and YFSETQ. The CDR3 consists of 13 residues. In nucleotides, the CDR3 is TGCGCCAGCAGCGGCCCTCTCCAAGAGACCCAGTACTTC. Translating gives CASSGPLQETQYF. Variable domain in full (rest from reference TRBV5-1 and TRBJ2-5): KAGVTQTPRYLIKTRGQQVTLSCSPISGHRSVSWYQQTPGQGLQFLFEYFSETQRNKGNFPGRFSGRQFSNSRSEMNVSTLELGDSALYLCASSGPLQETQYFGPGTRLLVL.

As concerns this clone: Its ends do not fully match the called genes, so a read error is possible. This chain joins TRBV7-7 and TRBJ2-2, with no clear D. Germline CDR1 SSHAT, CDR2 FNYEAQ (reference sequence). CDR3 length equals 17 residues. CDR3 sequence: CASSLGSHHHNTGELFF. For the CDR3, the DNA is TGTGCTAGCAGCTTGGGTAGCCATCATCATAACACCGGGGAGCTGTTTTTT.

In its sample, this clone was seen a few times. The chain recombines TRBV19 with TRBJ2-2; tentatively, D is TRBD1 (6 bases). Germline-derived CDR1 and CDR2 are LNHDA and SQIVND (reference sequence). The V gene lost 7 bases and the J gene lost 0 bases, with 12 bases spanning the gap. This CDR3 comprises 15 residues. CDR3: CASTIQGTNTGELFF. The CDR3 nucleotides read TGTGCCAGTACCATCCAGGGGACGAACACCGGGGAGCTGTTTTTT.

The chain has TRBV19 and TRBJ2-7; D possibly corresponds to TRBD1 (6 bases). Per germline, CDR1 LNHDA and CDR2 SQIVND (reference sequence). V was pared by 3 bases and J by 3 bases, with 12 bases between. The CDR3 extends over 14 amino acids. The CDR3 DNA sequence: TGTGCCAGTAGTATCGCCAGGGGCCACTACGAGCAGTACTTC. Its translation: CASSIARGHYEQYF. The full variable domain, with the rest looked up from reference TRBV19 and TRBJ2-7, is DGGITQSPKYLFRKEGQNVTLSCEQNLNHDAMYWYRQDPGQGLRLIYYSQIVNDFQKGDIAEGYSVSREKKESFPLTVTSAQKNPTAFYLCASSIARGHYEQYFGPGTRLTVT.

This clone was recorded once. This rearrangement joins TRBV4-1 to TRBJ1-2, with 9 bases fitting TRBD1. Germline values: CDR1 MGHRA, CDR2 YSYEKL. Losses at the gene ends were 4 bases for V and 5 bases for J; bases not matched to a gene: 8. The CDR3 runs 15 residues. The CDR3 loop reads CASSLGGTGFYGYTF. In DNA form, the CDR3 reads TGCGCCAGCAGCCTGGGCGGGACAGGGTTTTATGGCTACACCTTC.

The chain couples TRBV9 to TRBJ2-5, with TRBD1 matching 8 bases. This CDR3 region has 15 residues. The trim removed 2 bases at V and 5 bases at J, leaving 8 bases unmatched. Germline loops: CDR1 SGDLS, CDR2 YYNGEE. DNA of the CDR3: TGTGCCAGCAGCGTCCGACAGGGGAGGCGGGAGACCCAGTACTTC. This gives the protein CASSVRQGRRETQYF.

The V gene is TRBV29-1, the J gene TRBJ1-1; 8 bases are a match to TRBD1. V dropped 5 bases and J dropped 4; count of bases not matched to a gene: 3. Germline CDR1 is SQVTM and CDR2 is ANQGSEA. This CDR3 contains 12 residues. CDR3 nucleotide sequence: TGCAGCGTTACGACAGGGGCCACTGAAGCTTTCTTT. This translates into CSVTTGATEAFF.

CDR3 DNA: TGCGCCAGCTACTCGGAGACCCAGTACTTC. This gives the protein CASYSETQYF. V usage is TRBV4-1 and J usage is TRBJ2-5; D is unclear. Deletions cut 8 bases from V and 5 bases from J, with 6 bases between. CDR1 and CDR2 (germline): MGHRA, YSYEKL. The CDR3 runs 10 residues.

The rearrangement links TRBV2 to TRBJ1-5; D gene ambiguous. From germline, CDR1 is SNHLY and CDR2 FYNNEI. Between the trimmed V and J ends, which lost 4 bases and 5 bases, there was a span of 9 bases. The length of the CDR3 is 13 residues. Here the CDR3 DNA reads TGTGCCAGCAGTGTCCAGGCTGATCAGCCCCAGCATTTT. Protein sequence: CASSVQADQPQHF.

The chain combines TRBV25-1 with TRBJ2-5; D is ambiguous. CDR3 length equals 12 residues. Germline CDR1 is MGHDK and CDR2 is SYGVNS. Trimming removed 4 bases at V and 5 bases at J, with 8 bases between. As DNA, the CDR3 is TGTGCCAGCAGTGGCTATCTGGAGACCCAGTACTTC. The encoded protein is CASSGYLETQYF.

This chain links TRBV19 with TRBJ2-7, with 9 bases aligning to TRBD1. This CDR3 has 15 amino acids. Germline V lookup: CDR1 LNHDA, CDR2 SQIVND (reference sequence). V dropped 3 bases and J dropped 5; count of bases not matched to a gene: 8. CDR3 protein: CASSISGQGVDEQYF. The CDR3, as DNA: TGTGCCAGTAGTATTTCGGGACAGGGAGTAGACGAGCAGTACTTC.

The chain is built from TRBV13 and TRBJ2-7; the D is unclear. Germline V gives CDR1 PRHDT, CDR2 FYEKMQ (reference sequence). The CDR3 has 15 amino acids. V was pared by 4 bases and J by 5 bases, with 18 bases between. CDR3 loop: CASSSRTQNAHEQYF. The CDR3 DNA is TGTGCCAGCAGCTCTAGAACCCAGAACGCTCACGAGCAGTACTTC.

CDR3 protein: CASSLNTGYTEAFF. The CDR3 nucleotides read TGTGCCAGCAGTTTAAACACAGGGTACACTGAAGCTTTCTTT. This chain uses TRBV27 with TRBJ1-1; TRBD1 is a possible D gene (6 bases). This CDR3 has 14 residues. V was trimmed by 2 bases and J by 3 bases, leaving 10 bases between them. Germline V gives CDR1 MNHEY, CDR2 SMNVEV (reference sequence).

The chain joins TRBV7-9 to TRBJ1-2, with no clear D. Germline V gene sequence: CDR1 SEHNR, CDR2 FQNEAQ (reference sequence). The CDR3 spans 14 residues. Trimming left V 4 bases short and J 3 bases short, with 12 bases between. CDR3 sequence reads: CASSSDGDYYGYTF. The CDR3 coding sequence is TGTGCCAGCAGCTCAGACGGAGACTACTATGGCTACACCTTC.

This rearrangement joins TRBV28 to TRBJ2-7; the match to TRBD2 covers 8 bases. J was trimmed by 5 bases and V by 7 bases; bases with no gene match: 13. This CDR3 has 15 amino acids. CDR1 is MDHEN and CDR2 is SYDVKM in the germline V gene. CDR3 sequence (DNA): TGTGCCAGCAAGATGCCCGGGACTAGGGCCCACGAGCAGTACTTC. Residues: CASKMPGTRAHEQYF.

This chain connects TRBV27 to TRBJ1-1; D not certain. The germline CDR1 and CDR2 sequences are MNHEY and SMNVEV (reference sequence). Trimming removed 9 bases at V and 0 bases at J, with 5 bases between. CDR3 length equals 11 residues. The CDR3, as DNA: TGTGCCAGTAGAATGAACACTGAAGCTTTCTTT. Protein product: CASRMNTEAFF.

CDR3 region: CASRSSPAGTSGSNEQFF. The CDR3 coding sequence is TGTGCCAGCAGGTCGAGTCCCGCCGGGACTAGCGGGAGCAATGAGCAGTTCTTC. This chain connects TRBV2 to TRBJ2-1, with 14 bases identical to TRBD2. Germline CDR1 is SNHLY and CDR2 is FYNNEI. CDR3 length: 18 residues. V trimming: 6 bases; J trimming: 6 bases; junction bases outside the gene matches: 13.

This clone was seen a single time. This chain joins TRBV6-1 and TRBJ2-7, with a tentative D call TRBD2 (6 bases). V lost 2 bases and J 6 bases, leaving 20 bases between the germline ends. The V gene's germline CDR1 is MNHNS and CDR2 SASEGT. The CDR3 is 16 residues long. The CDR3 DNA follows: TGTGCCAGCAGTGAAACACTGGGACTGCCCTTGCGCGAGCAGTACTTC. It yields the protein CASSETLGLPLREQYF.

The chain employs TRBV4-1 and TRBJ1-1; 7 bases fit TRBD1. CDR1 is MGHRA, CDR2 YSYEKL, per germline. Unmatched junction bases numbered 5, after V lost 3 bases and J lost 1 base. The CDR3 totals 15 residues. The DNA for the CDR3 is TGCGCCAGCAGCCAGGTCGGACAGGCGAACACTGAAGCTTTCTTT. Amino acid sequence: CASSQVGQANTEAFF.

The genes are TRBV14 and TRBJ2-2, with D possibly being TRBD2 (6 bases). Per the germline V gene, CDR1 is SGHDN and CDR2 is FVKESK. The CDR3 has 15 residues. V lost 7 bases and J lost 1, with 13 bases in between. Here the CDR3 DNA reads TGTGCCAGCACAGGCGGGGAACAGAACACCGGGGAGCTGTTTTTT. Protein sequence: CASTGGEQNTGELFF.

The chain links TRBV7-8 to TRBJ1-5, with a tentative D call TRBD1 (6 bases). This CDR3 region has 16 residues. CDR1 and CDR2 from the germline V gene are SGHVS and FQNEAQ. The V and J ends lost 5 bases and 5 bases respectively, with 19 bases between them. In DNA form, the CDR3 reads TGTGCCAGCAGCCATAGGGCTGGACAGACGTATCAGCCCCAGCATTTT. Residues: CASSHRAGQTYQPQHF.

The rearrangement joins TRBV4-2 to TRBJ2-1; possibly TRBD1 for D (6 bases). The germline V gene has CDR1 LGHNA and CDR2 YNFKEQ. CDR3 length: 16 residues. Trimming shortened V by 3 bases and J by 4 bases, and 16 bases separated the two germline ends. CDR3 sequence: CASSQLGVGQYNEQFF. DNA for the CDR3: TGTGCCAGCAGCCAGCTGGGGGTAGGACAGTACAATGAGCAGTTCTTC.

The chain has TRBV21-1 and TRBJ1-1; the table calls TRBD1, which could not be checked here. TRBV21-1 is described as a pseudogene. The CDR3 runs to 16 residues. The CDR3 coding sequence is TGTGCCAGCAGCAAAGACGAGGACAGGGGTGCGACTGAAGCTTTCTTT. Amino acid sequence: CASSKDEDRGATEAFF.

The chain has TRBV7-3 and TRBJ1-2; D is ambiguous. This CDR3 is 13 amino acids long. V shed 5 bases and J shed 4 bases, with 11 bases lying between them. CDR1 and CDR2 (germline): SGHTA, FQGTGA. The CDR3 DNA reads as TGTGCCAGCAGCCCCGATCAGGTCTATGGCTACACCTTC. Amino acids: CASSPDQVYGYTF.

The chain carries TRBV7-9 and TRBJ2-5, with TRBD1 matching over 12 bases. From germline, CDR1 is SEHNR and CDR2 FQNEAQ (reference sequence). Trimming took 5 bases from V and 9 from J; bases not matched to a gene: 10. The CDR3 sequence is 15 residues long. The CDR3 nucleotides are TGTGCCAGCAGCCCGGGACAGGGGGCAGGAAGGGCCCAGTACTTC. Its translation: CASSPGQGAGRAQYF.

This chain joins TRBV5-1 and TRBJ1-2; D not certain. Trimming removed 7 bases from V and 8 bases from J, with 24 bases in between. In germline, CDR1 is SGHRS, CDR2 YFSETQ. This CDR3 contains 15 residues. The CDR3 bases are TGCGCCAGCGCCACCCTAGAGGGTGTCGCCGACGGCTACACCTTC. The encoded protein is CASATLEGVADGYTF.